A selection of T cell receptor beta chains follows, all from one sample in a study of blood T cells in healthy people across ages. TCRdb re-called the 5' RACE reads through MiXCR, storing one row per CDR3 protein. This repertoire shows around 1.7 million distinct CDR3 sequences, roughly 28% found once; its top ten account for 7.7%. Sequenced material: blood. The receptors derive from a woman in her 30s in good health. Both conserved end residues are part of each CDR3. Fields, in order: D gene, clone size, J gene, V gene, CDR3 protein, CDR3 DNA. The D gene is left open where the match is weak. Rows give clone size only sometimes, using once, few, many, or a class for an expanded clone.

d_call: -; clone_size: few; j_call: TRBJ2-7; v_call: TRBV6-5; cdr3_aa: CASSPGGGGTYEQYF; cdr3_nt: TGTGCCAGCAGTCCCGGCGGAGGGGGAACCTACGAGCAGTACTTC
d_call: -; clone_size: -; j_call: TRBJ2-5; v_call: TRBV12-3/TRBV12-4; cdr3_aa: CASSSGFQETQYF; cdr3_nt: TGTGCCAGCAGTTCCGGGTTCCAAGAGACCCAGTACTTC
d_call: -; clone_size: -; j_call: TRBJ1-2; v_call: TRBV6-5; cdr3_aa: CATSGLANYGYTF; cdr3_nt: TGTGCCACCTCTGGCCTAGCTAACTATGGCTACACCTTC
d_call: TRBD2; clone_size: many; j_call: TRBJ2-7; v_call: TRBV6-5; cdr3_aa: CASSSGGLSSYEQYF; cdr3_nt: TGTGCCAGCAGCAGCGGGGGTCTTTCTTCCTACGAGCAGTACTTC
d_call: -; clone_size: -; j_call: TRBJ2-1; v_call: TRBV30; cdr3_aa: CAWSRGASRYNEQFF; cdr3_nt: TGTGCCTGGAGTAGGGGGGCTAGCAGGTACAATGAGCAGTTCTTC
d_call: -; clone_size: few; j_call: TRBJ2-5; v_call: TRBV25-1; cdr3_aa: CASSEAGPREETQYF; cdr3_nt: TGTGCCAGCAGTGAAGCAGGGCCCCGGGAGGAGACCCAGTACTTC
d_call: -; clone_size: few; j_call: TRBJ2-4; v_call: TRBV7-2; cdr3_aa: CASSSQGTLAKNIQYF; cdr3_nt: TGTGCCAGCAGCTCACAGGGCACCCTAGCCAAAAACATTCAGTACTTC
d_call: TRBD2; clone_size: -; j_call: TRBJ2-5; v_call: TRBV20-1; cdr3_aa: CSARRLAGVSEQYF; cdr3_nt: TGCAGTGCTCGGAGACTAGCGGGAGTGAGTGAGCAGTACTTC
d_call: TRBD2; clone_size: -; j_call: TRBJ2-3; v_call: TRBV12-3/TRBV12-4; cdr3_aa: CASSRTRTSVRTDTQYF; cdr3_nt: TGTGCCAGCAGCCGCACGAGGACTAGCGTGAGGACAGATACGCAGTATTTT
d_call: TRBD1; clone_size: once; j_call: TRBJ2-2; v_call: TRBV12-3/TRBV12-4; cdr3_aa: CASVLTGGPGELFF; cdr3_nt: TGTGCCAGCGTACTCACAGGGGGCCCCGGGGAGCTGTTTTTT
d_call: -; clone_size: -; j_call: TRBJ2-7; v_call: TRBV6-6; cdr3_aa: CASSYAGRRTLPYEQYF; cdr3_nt: TGTGCCAGCAGTTATGCGGGCCGCCGGACATTACCCTACGAGCAGTACTTC
d_call: -; clone_size: many; j_call: TRBJ1-6; v_call: TRBV6-5; cdr3_aa: CASSYSTALNSPLHF; cdr3_nt: TGTGCCAGCAGTTACTCGACCGCTCTTAATTCACCCCTCCACTTT